This TCR beta chain was identified during a study of metastatic and nonmetastatic thyroid tumors. General study points: Within blood and tumor, benign nodules reportedly had significantly lower TCR beta diversity than malignant thyroid tumors did.

Per germline, CDR1 ENHRY and CDR2 SYGVKD. The CDR3 runs to 15 residues. The ends lost 10 bases at V and 2 bases at J; junction bases unmatched: 5. This clone was observed many times. Its matching antigen is unknown. TCRdb reprocessed the PCR reads via MiXCR. Here the sample spans about 22,000 clones, around 17% being singletons. The entire patient cohort was treatment-naive prior to thyroid surgery. The chain links TRBV10-3 to TRBJ2-2; 12 nucleotides line up with TRBD2. The sample comprised blood. The TCR originated in a male donor with papillary thyroid cancer or a benign thyroid nodule (not recorded which). Some clones in this sample may be carry-over from other donors' samples. CDR3 amino acids: CATRTSGANTGELFF. As DNA, the CDR3 is TGTGCCACTCGGACTAGCGGGGCCAACACCGGGGAGCTGTTTTTT.